The rows below give T cell receptor beta chains drawn from one sample of a study of cytomegalovirus exposure and HLA in healthy donors. TCRdb's table, derived via immunoSEQ multiplex PCR, lists solely in-frame clones and lacks some. The table has some 90,000 clones, about two thirds seen once. Sequenced material: PBMCs. The receptors stem from a man in his fifties or sixties in good health and CMV-seronegative. Both conserved end residues are part of each CDR3. The order of the fields is V gene, D gene, J gene, clone size, CDR3 DNA, CDR3 protein. D genes are given only for firm matches. Some rows have no size entry. The others give once, few or many, or a class for an expanded clone.

TRBV9	TRBD2	TRBJ2-1	NA	TGTGCCAGCAGCGTAGGACTAGCGGGAGGCAATGAGCAGTTCTTC	CASSVGLAGGNEQFF
TRBV5-7	NA	TRBJ2-1	few	TGTGCCAGCAGCTTGGGCGGGATCAACTCGCAGGAACATGAGCAGTTCTTC	CASSLGGINSQEHEQFF
TRBV25-1	TRBD2	TRBJ2-5	NA	TGTGCCAGCAGTGACCCGGGACTAGCGGGAGACGGGACCCAGTACTTC	CASSDPGLAGDGTQYF
TRBV28	NA	TRBJ2-3	NA	TGTGCCAGCAGTTTCCTCAGGGAAGTAGGCACAGATACGCAGTATTTT	CASSFLREVGTDTQYF
TRBV7-2	NA	TRBJ2-7	NA	TGTGCCAGCAGCTTAGGGCCGAACCCCTTCGACGAGCAGTACTTC	CASSLGPNPFDEQYF
TRBV4-2	TRBD1	TRBJ1-5	NA	TGTGCCAGCAGCCAAGCGCAGGGGACAGGGGGCCGGGGTCAGCCCCAGCATTTT	CASSQAQGTGGRGQPQHF
TRBV5-4	TRBD1	TRBJ2-3	NA	TGTGCCAGCAGCTTGGTACCGGGACAGGGGGCAGATACGCAGTATTTT	CASSLVPGQGADTQYF
TRBV7-3	NA	TRBJ2-7	NA	TGTGCCAGCAGCTTAAAGGCGGGTCCCTACGAGCAGTACTTC	CASSLKAGPYEQYF
TRBV2	TRBD2	TRBJ2-3	NA	TGTGCCAGCACCCTCAACGGGGGGGCAAATACGCAGTATTTT	CASTLNGGANTQYF
TRBV30	TRBD2	TRBJ2-3	NA	TGTGCTAAGGGAGGGCAGCTTAACACAGATACGCAGTATTTT	CAKGGQLNTDTQYF
TRBV11-2	TRBD1	TRBJ2-2	once	TGTGCCAGCAGCTTAGAGGGGGGGACAGGGGTGGTCACCGGGGAGCTGTTTTTT	CASSLEGGTGVVTGELFF
TRBV4-3	NA	TRBJ1-5	NA	TGCGCCAGCAGCGATTGGACGGGAGGGGGTGTCAGGCAGCCCCAGCATTTT	CASSDWTGGGVRQPQHF
TRBV2	NA	TRBJ2-2	NA	TGTGCCAGCAGTGTTCAGGGGAACACCGGGGAGCTGTTTTTT	CASSVQGNTGELFF
TRBV28	TRBD1	TRBJ1-6	NA	TGTGCCAGCAGGTATACAGGGGGCAGATCACCCCTCCACTTT	CASRYTGGRSPLHF
TRBV6-1	NA	TRBJ1-6	NA	TGTGCCAGCAGTGATAGCTGGACCGCAGGGGTTTCGTCACCCCTCCACTTT	CASSDSWTAGVSSPLHF
TRBV7-9	NA	TRBJ2-1	NA	TGTGCCAGCAGCTTACCGGAGCGTCCAAGAAATGAGCAGTTCTTC	CASSLPERPRNEQFF
TRBV14	TRBD2	TRBJ2-1	NA	TGTGCCAGCAGCCAAGATCCCCCCGGGACTAGCGGTCACAATGAGCAGTTCTTC	CASSQDPPGTSGHNEQFF
TRBV28	NA	TRBJ2-2	once	TGTGCCAGCAGTTTGGGGCTCTTTAACACCGGGGAGCTGTTTTTT	CASSLGLFNTGELFF
TRBV19	TRBD1	TRBJ2-6	few	TGTGCCAGTGGACAGGGTACCTCTGGGGCCAACGTCCTGACTTTC	CASGQGTSGANVLTF
TRBV7-8	TRBD1	TRBJ1-2	few	TGTGCCAGCAGCGTAACAGGGGGCGGGACCTATGGCTACACCTTC	CASSVTGGGTYGYTF
TRBV10-3	NA	TRBJ2-5	NA	TGTGCCATCAGTGAGTCGACGGGAGAGGAGACCCAGTACTTC	CAISESTGEETQYF
TRBV29-1	TRBD2	TRBJ2-1	NA	TGCAGCGTTGAAGATCCCGGGGGGGGCTCCTACAATGAGCAGTTCTTC	CSVEDPGGGSYNEQFF
TRBV7-8	TRBD1	TRBJ1-5	NA	TGTGCCAGCAGCCCGGACAGGGGAAAGGCCCAGCATTTT	CASSPDRGKAQHF
TRBV4-1	TRBD1	TRBJ1-2	NA	TGCGCCAGCAGCCAAGACGTCGACAGGGCCCTTGACTATGGCTACACCTTC	CASSQDVDRALDYGYTF
TRBV27	NA	TRBJ1-2	few	TGTGCCAGCCCCCGCCGCGAATATGGCTACACCTTC	CASPRREYGYTF
TRBV7-2	NA	TRBJ2-7	NA	TGTGCCAGCAGCTCCTACCAGGGGACCTACGAGCAGTACTTC	CASSSYQGTYEQYF
TRBV9	TRBD2	TRBJ2-2	few	TGTGCCAGCACCTATTGGGCTAGCGGGGGAAACACCGGGGAGCTGTTTTTT	CASTYWASGGNTGELFF
TRBV4-3	NA	TRBJ2-7	NA	TGCGCCAGCAGCCAAGGGGGCGGCAGGGAATCCTACGAGCAGTACTTC	CASSQGGGRESYEQYF
TRBV4-3	NA	TRBJ1-2	NA	TGCGCCAGCAGCCAAGCGGGCCAGGGGAATTTTTTTAACTATGGCTACACCTTC	CASSQAGQGNFFNYGYTF
TRBV18	TRBD2	TRBJ2-1	NA	TGTGCCAGCTCACCAGGACTAGCGGGAGACAATGAGCAGTTCTTC	CASSPGLAGDNEQFF
TRBV10-3	NA	TRBJ2-2	NA	TGTGCCATCAGTGATTTGCGGGGAAACACCGGGGAGCTGTTTTTT	CAISDLRGNTGELFF
TRBV7-3	TRBD1	TRBJ1-5	NA	TGTGCCAGCAGCGTGACAGGGTCCGATCAGCCCCAGCATTTT	CASSVTGSDQPQHF
TRBV25-1	NA	TRBJ1-1	NA	TGTGCCAGCAGTGAATACCCAGATTGGGAGACTGAAGCTTTCTTT	CASSEYPDWETEAFF
TRBV7-2	NA	TRBJ2-3	NA	TGTGCCAGCAGCTTAGGCCCTAGTACCGCCCCAGATACGCAGTATTTT	CASSLGPSTAPDTQYF
TRBV5-1	NA	TRBJ2-5	NA	TGCGCCAGCAGCTTGTTTCAGGGTTGGGAGACCCAGTACTTC	CASSLFQGWETQYF
TRBV19	NA	TRBJ1-6	NA	TGTGCCAGTAGTATGGGAGTTTCACCCCTCCACTTT	CASSMGVSPLHF
TRBV7-9	NA	TRBJ1-4	few	TGTGCCAGCAGCTTACAAGGGGTTGGCGAAAAACTGTTTTTT	CASSLQGVGEKLFF
TRBV25-1	NA	TRBJ2-1	NA	TGTGCCAGCAGTGAATCGGGTAGCTCCTACAATGAGCAGTTCTTC	CASSESGSSYNEQFF